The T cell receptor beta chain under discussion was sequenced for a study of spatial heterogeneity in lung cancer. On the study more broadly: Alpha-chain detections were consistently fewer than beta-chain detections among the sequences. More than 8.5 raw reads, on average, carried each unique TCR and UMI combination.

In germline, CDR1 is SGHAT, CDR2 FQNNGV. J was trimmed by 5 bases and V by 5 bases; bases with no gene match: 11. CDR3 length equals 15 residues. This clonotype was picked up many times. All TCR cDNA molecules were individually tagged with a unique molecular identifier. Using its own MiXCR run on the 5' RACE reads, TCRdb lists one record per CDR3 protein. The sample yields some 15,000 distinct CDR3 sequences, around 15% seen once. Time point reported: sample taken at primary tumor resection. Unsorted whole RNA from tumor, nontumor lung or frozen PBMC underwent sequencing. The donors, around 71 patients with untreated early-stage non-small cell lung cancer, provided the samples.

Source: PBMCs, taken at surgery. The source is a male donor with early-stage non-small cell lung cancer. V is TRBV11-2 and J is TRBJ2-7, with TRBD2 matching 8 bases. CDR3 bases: TGTGCCAGCAGCCTATGGCGGGGGGCTCAGGACGAGCAGTACTTC. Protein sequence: CASSLWRGAQDEQYF.